The present entry profiles one T cell receptor (beta chain) with its context. Its antigen is not known. Method: immunoSEQ multiplex PCR; TCRdb's copy keeps in-frame clones and lacks some. The sample gives tens of thousands of clones, about 92% of which show up once; approximately 37% is in the top ten. The record originates from a study of T cell responses to AZD1222 COVID-19 vaccine. Study-wide points: Spike-specific TCR breadth and depth were elevated following two AZD1222 doses. Close to half of spike-specific TCRs reportedly recognize unmutated variant regions. Among AZD1222 vaccinees, only six or seven were seropositive at baseline.

V trimming: 4 bases; J trimming: 12 bases; junction bases outside the gene matches: 12. The CDR3 runs to 15 residues. Germline-derived CDR1 and CDR2 are SEHNR and FQNEAQ (reference sequence). Both about-4-week and about-12-week second-dose recipients were combined. This receptor was obtained from an adult who received the AZD1222 COVID-19 vaccine. The specimen was peripheral blood, collected 28 days after the second AZD1222 dose. This sequence joins TRBV7-9 and TRBJ2-1; 10 bases are shared with TRBD1. CDR3 in amino acids: CASSSLDRGLVPQFF. CDR3 DNA sequence: TGTGCCAGCAGCTCCCTAGACAGGGGGCTAGTACCGCAGTTCTTC.